This T cell receptor (beta chain) appears in the sequencing data of a study of blood T cells in healthy people across ages. Combining a sample-barcoded 5' primer with a J-beta primer mix, a second PCR ran for about 7 to 12 cycles. TCRdb re-derived calls from the 5' RACE reads in MiXCR, one entry per CDR3 protein. The sample has 910,000 or so distinct CDR3 sequences, just over 50% seen once. The source material was blood. The TCR was taken from an older woman in good health.

The CDR3: CASSPETGGGSEAFF. For the CDR3, the DNA is TGTGCCAGCAGCCCCGAAACAGGGGGTGGTTCTGAAGCTTTCTTT. This chain uses TRBV7-9 with TRBJ1-1, with TRBD1 matching 8 bases. V shed 5 bases and J 6 bases; nucleotides not matched to a gene: 11. This CDR3 has 15 amino acids. Germline V gene data show CDR1 as SEHNR and CDR2 as FQNEAQ (reference sequence).